Each of the 31 T cell receptor beta chains below was sequenced from the same sample in a study of blood T cell repertoires in COVID-19. The data were produced by immunoSEQ multiplex PCR, yet TCRdb's version contains in-frame clones alone and is incomplete. Seen here are approximately 360,000 clones, more than 70% observed once, and the top ten hold 1.9%. Sequencing input: PBMCs or T cells enriched from blood (not recorded which). The receptor set was obtained from a man aged 40-50 years in a cohort exposed to, infected with or recovered from COVID-19 (not recorded which).

CDR3 nucleotides: TGTGCCAGCAGTTACGGGAGGGACACTGAAGCTTTCTTT. Its translation: CASSYGRDTEAFF. This sequence joins TRBV6-5 and TRBJ1-1, with D unclear. The length of the CDR3 is 13 residues. Trimming took 2 bases from V and 3 from J, leaving 7 bases between them. Germline-derived CDR1 and CDR2 are MNHEY and SVGAGI.

The rearrangement uses TRBV6-1 and TRBJ2-5, with 10 bases identical to TRBD2. From germline, CDR1 is MNHNS and CDR2 SASEGT. The CDR3 runs to 16 residues. After removal of 1 base from V and 2 bases from J, the junction contained 4 bases not matched to a gene. The CDR3: CASSEGIAGGQETQYF. The CDR3 bases are TGTGCCAGCAGTGAAGGGATAGCGGGAGGTCAAGAGACCCAGTACTTC.

This clone has a count of ten or more. The chain combines TRBV5-4 with TRBJ2-1, with TRBD1 as a possible D gene (6 bases). V gave up 4 bases and J gave up 12 bases, with 14 bases separating them. Looked up from germline, CDR1 is SGHNT and CDR2 is YYREEE (reference sequence). The CDR3 runs to 12 residues. CDR3 loop: CASSLMGQAQFF. In nucleotides, the CDR3 is TGTGCCAGCAGCCTCATGGGACAAGCGCAGTTCTTC.

The rearrangement uses TRBV2 and TRBJ1-5, with TRBD1 identical over 8 bases. This CDR3 comprises 14 residues. CDR1 and CDR2 (germline): SNHLY, FYNNEI. Trimming cost V 5 bases and J 7 bases; bases outside gene matches: 7. The CDR3 bases are TGTGCCAGCAGTAAAGGACAGGGAGAACAGCCCCAGCATTTT. Encoded protein: CASSKGQGEQPQHF.

The genes are TRBV4-1 and TRBJ2-5; 14 nucleotides line up with TRBD2. CDR1 MGHRA and CDR2 YSYEKL come from the germline V gene. J gave up 4 bases and V 1 base, and 8 bases lay outside the gene matches. The CDR3 has 18 amino acids. CDR3 residues: CASSQGRLAGGGGETQYF. The CDR3 DNA is TGCGCCAGCAGCCAAGGTCGACTAGCGGGAGGGGGGGGAGAGACCCAGTACTTC.

V is TRBV11-2 and J is TRBJ2-1, with TRBD2 matching 10 bases. CDR1 is SGHAT and CDR2 is FQNNGV in the germline V gene. The CDR3 runs to 19 residues. The V and J ends lost 1 base and 2 bases, in that order; junction bases with no gene match: 11. CDR3: CASSLGPPFTSGAYNEQFF. In nucleotides, the CDR3 is TGTGCCAGCAGCTTAGGACCACCCTTTACTAGCGGGGCCTACAATGAGCAGTTCTTC.

This clone turned up a few times. The V call is TRBV3-1 (or the pseudogene TRBV3-2), the J call TRBJ1-5; D call uncertain. This CDR3 is built from 14 residues. Trimming took off 4 bases at V and 0 bases at J, with 7 bases between the two ends. CDR1 and CDR2 (germline): LGHDT, YNNKEL (reference sequence). The CDR3 sequence: CASSLEGSNQPQHF. DNA of the CDR3: TGTGCCAGCAGCCTGGAGGGTAGCAATCAGCCCCAGCATTTT.

This clone was recorded a few times. The chain combines TRBV18 with TRBJ1-4; D gene ambiguous. CDR1 and CDR2 (germline): KGHSH, LQKENI. CDR3 length equals 15 residues. V shed 0 bases and J shed 7 bases, with 12 bases lying between them. The DNA for the CDR3 is TGTGCCAGCTCACCACCGAGTAGTGTTGGTGAAAAACTGTTTTTT. The encoded protein is CASSPPSSVGEKLFF.

The chain carries TRBV27 and TRBJ1-1; D might be TRBD1 (5 bases). Per the germline V gene, CDR1 is MNHEY and CDR2 is SMNVEV (reference sequence). Trimming removed 3 bases at V and 0 bases at J, with 8 bases between. CDR3 length: 14 amino acids. The CDR3 bases are TGTGCCAGCAGTTTTGGAGGGGTGAACACTGAAGCTTTCTTT. It specifies CASSFGGVNTEAFF.

The CDR3 reads CASSRTVREKLFF. The DNA of the CDR3 is TGTGCCAGCAGCCGGACAGTGCGGGAAAAACTGTTTTTT. V gene TRBV3-1 (or the pseudogene TRBV3-2) combines with J gene TRBJ1-4, with D perhaps TRBD1 (6 bases). The CDR3 has 13 residues. Germline V gene data show CDR1 as LGHDT and CDR2 as YNNKEL (reference sequence). V was cut by 4 bases and J by 8 bases, with 11 bases left in between.

A few counts support this clone. The rearrangement uses TRBV30 and TRBJ1-1; 8 bases align to TRBD1. V lost 5 bases, J lost 6 bases, and 17 bases stayed unmatched. Germline V gene lookup returns CDR1 GTSNPN and CDR2 SVGIG (reference sequence). The CDR3 runs 16 residues. This CDR3 is CAWAGNRGVSEAEAFF. The CDR3 DNA is TGTGCCTGGGCGGGGAACAGGGGGGTATCGGAGGCTGAAGCTTTCTTT. Based on the CDR3 plus reference TRBV30 and TRBJ1-1, the full variable domain is SQTIHQWPATLVQPVGSPLSLECTVEGTSNPNLYWYRQAAGRGLQLLFYSVGIGQISSEVPQNLSASRPQDRQFILSSKKLLLSDSGFYLCAWAGNRGVSEAEAFFGQGTRLTVV.

This clone was detected only once. The V call is TRBV11-3, the J call TRBJ2-7; the match to TRBD2 covers 7 bases. V shed 5 bases and J 4 bases; nucleotides not matched to a gene: 5. CDR1 is SGHNT and CDR2 is YENEEA in the germline V gene. This CDR3 comprises 13 residues. The CDR3 loop reads CASSPWGGYEQYF. In DNA form, the CDR3 reads TGTGCCAGCAGCCCATGGGGGGGGTACGAGCAGTACTTC.

The chain has TRBV19 and TRBJ2-5; TRBD2 agrees at 7 bases. V lost 7 bases to trimming and J lost 1 base; unmatched junction nucleotides: 9. Germline values: CDR1 LNHDA, CDR2 SQIVND (reference sequence). This CDR3 is 15 amino acids long. CDR3 sequence reads: CASNQAGLGQETQYF. The CDR3 DNA reads as TGTGCCAGTAACCAAGCGGGGTTGGGCCAAGAGACCCAGTACTTC.

The J gene is TRBJ2-2, the V gene TRBV5-4; 11 nucleotides match TRBD2. In germline, CDR1 is SGHNT, CDR2 YYREEE (reference sequence). J lost 1 base, V lost 3 bases, and 2 bases had no gene match. CDR3 length equals 16 residues. The CDR3 nucleotides read TGTGCCAGCAGCTGGGGGACTAGCGGGAACACCGGGGAGCTGTTTTTT. Protein product: CASSWGTSGNTGELFF. Drawing the rest from reference TRBV5-4 and TRBJ2-2, the complete variable domain is ETGVTQSPTHLIKTRGQQVTLRCSSQSGHNTVSWYQQALGQGPQFIFQYYREEENGRGNFPPRFSGLQFPNYSSELNVNALELDDSALYLCASSWGTSGNTGELFFGEGSRLTVL.

The chain employs TRBV19 and TRBJ1-4; D is uncertain. V lost 1 base and J 2 bases, leaving 8 bases between the germline ends. The CDR3 extends over 15 amino acids. Germline CDR1 and CDR2: LNHDA and SQIVND (reference sequence). The CDR3 loop is CASSIGVVTNEKLFF. For the CDR3, the DNA is TGTGCCAGTAGTATAGGAGTTGTGACTAATGAAAAACTGTTTTTT. The whole variable domain, remainder taken from reference TRBV19 and TRBJ1-4, is DGGITQSPKYLFRKEGQNVTLSCEQNLNHDAMYWYRQDPGQGLRLIYYSQIVNDFQKGDIAEGYSVSREKKESFPLTVTSAQKNPTAFYLCASSIGVVTNEKLFFGSGTQLSVL.

Only one count was recorded for this clone. The V gene is TRBV19, the J gene TRBJ2-1; possibly TRBD2 for D (5 bases). Germline loops: CDR1 LNHDA, CDR2 SQIVND (reference sequence). The CDR3 is 16 residues long. V was clipped by 6 bases and J by 7 bases, with 22 bases between them. The CDR3 protein is CASSLRSGLPINEQFF. CDR3 sequence (DNA): TGTGCCAGTAGCTTGAGGAGCGGTCTCCCCATAAATGAGCAGTTCTTC.

The rearrangement joins TRBV4-1 to TRBJ1-1, with unresolved D. From germline, CDR1 is MGHRA and CDR2 YSYEKL. The CDR3 runs to 14 residues. V lost 0 bases and J lost 1, with 6 bases in between. The CDR3: CASSQDAGNTEAFF. The CDR3, as DNA: TGCGCCAGCAGCCAAGATGCCGGGAACACTGAAGCTTTCTTT.

J is TRBJ2-1 and V is TRBV7-6, with TRBD2 identical over 10 bases. V shed 5 bases and J 10 bases; nucleotides not matched to a gene: 8. The length of the CDR3 is 14 residues. Germline loops: CDR1 SGHVS, CDR2 FNYEAQ. The CDR3 coding sequence is TGTGCCAGCAGCCCAGGGTTAGCGGGAGGAGAGCAGTTCTTC. Amino acid sequence: CASSPGLAGGEQFF.

Note on this clone: Other DNA sequences from this sample encode an identical CDR3 as well. The V and J genes are TRBV3-1 (or the pseudogene TRBV3-2) and TRBJ2-7; TRBD2 aligns across 7 bases. This CDR3 is 15 amino acids long. V lost 4 bases to trimming and J lost 0 bases; unmatched junction nucleotides: 6. From germline, CDR1 is LGHDT and CDR2 YNNKEL (reference sequence). The CDR3 loop is CASSPLPSGSYEQYF. In nucleotides, the CDR3 is TGTGCCAGCAGCCCGTTACCTAGCGGCTCCTACGAGCAGTACTTC.

This clone was seen only once. The chain has TRBV5-4 and TRBJ1-6; 8 bases line up with TRBD1. Germline assignment: CDR1 SGHNT and CDR2 YYREEE (reference sequence). There are 16 residues in the CDR3. Unmatched junction bases numbered 8, after V lost 3 bases and J lost 6 bases. CDR3 sequence reads: CASSYGQGSANSPLHF. DNA of the CDR3: TGTGCCAGCAGCTACGGACAGGGTTCCGCTAATTCACCCCTCCACTTT.

The V call is TRBV18, the J call TRBJ2-7, with TRBD2 matching 13 bases. J lost 3 bases, V lost 4 bases, and 6 bases had no gene match. Germline CDR1 reads KGHSH; CDR2 reads LQKENI. CDR3 length equals 16 residues. This CDR3 is CASSLSGLAGDYEQYF. CDR3 coding DNA: TGTGCCAGCTCACTATCCGGACTAGCGGGAGACTACGAGCAGTACTTC.

The rearrangement uses TRBV5-5 and TRBJ2-7; the D gene is possibly TRBD1 (6 bases). There are 15 residues in the CDR3. The V gene's germline CDR1 is SGHKS and CDR2 YYEKEE (reference sequence). Trimming left V 2 bases short and J 3 bases short, with 15 bases between. CDR3 in amino acids: CASSLGRGLVYEQYF. In DNA, the CDR3 is TGTGCCAGCAGCTTAGGTAGGGGGTTGGTCTACGAGCAGTACTTC.

This chain uses TRBV6-5 with TRBJ2-7; D ambiguous. The V end lost 3 bases, the J end lost 2 bases, and 14 bases lay between the germline ends. CDR1 MNHEY and CDR2 SVGAGI come from the germline V gene. The CDR3 runs 15 residues. The chain's CDR3 is CASSYTLQAPYEQYF. The CDR3, as DNA: TGTGCCAGCAGTTATACACTTCAGGCCCCCTACGAGCAGTACTTC.

This chain joins TRBV4-1 and TRBJ1-5; TRBD1 aligns across 8 bases. The CDR3 sequence is 14 residues long. CDR1 is MGHRA, CDR2 YSYEKL, per germline. V dropped 3 bases and J dropped 7; count of bases not matched to a gene: 5. CDR3 in amino acids: CASSQAGGSQPQHF. The CDR3 DNA sequence: TGCGCCAGCAGCCAGGCAGGGGGCTCCCAGCCCCAGCATTTT.

The chain recombines TRBV5-1 with TRBJ1-5, with 7 bases fitting TRBD1. The junction had 4 bases not matched to a gene; V was cut back by 0 bases and J by 4 bases. Germline lookup yields CDR1 SGHRS and CDR2 YFSETQ. This CDR3 contains 15 residues. In DNA, the CDR3 is TGCGCCAGCAGCTTGGAGGGACAGACGAATCAGCCCCAGCATTTT. Translation: CASSLEGQTNQPQHF.

The J gene is TRBJ2-3, the V gene TRBV24-1; the D gene is possibly TRBD1 (8 bases). Germline lookup yields CDR1 KGHDR and CDR2 SFDVKD. The CDR3 runs to 13 residues. V was shortened by 11 bases and J by 8 bases, with 19 bases between the two germline ends. CDR3: CAIKTGEGFTQYF. CDR3 DNA sequence: TGTGCCATAAAGACAGGGGAGGGTTTTACGCAGTATTTT.

V gene TRBV5-4 combines with J gene TRBJ2-2; D is unresolved. With 5 bases removed from V and 6 bases from J, the gap between germline ends came to 11 bases. The germline CDR1 and CDR2 sequences are SGHNT and YYREEE (reference sequence). CDR3 length equals 13 residues. CDR3 sequence (DNA): TGTGCCAGCAGTCCAGATTTGGCCGGGGAGCTGTTTTTT. Encoded protein: CASSPDLAGELFF.

The CDR3 nucleotides read TGTGCCAGTAGTAGTGCAGGGTCCCTATTACGACTGTTTTTT. Translation: CASSSAGSLLRLFF. The V call is TRBV19, the J call TRBJ1-4; weak D call: TRBD1 (5 bases). This CDR3 region has 14 residues. V lost 4 bases, J lost 13 bases, and 19 bases lay in between. Germline loops: CDR1 LNHDA, CDR2 SQIVND (reference sequence). The full variable domain, its missing parts supplied by reference TRBV19 and TRBJ1-4, is DGGITQSPKYLFRKEGQNVTLSCEQNLNHDAMYWYRQDPGQGLRLIYYSQIVNDFQKGDIAEGYSVSREKKESFPLTVTSAQKNPTAFYLCASSSAGSLLRLFFGSGTQLSVL.

This clone has a single count. V gene TRBV3-1 (or the pseudogene TRBV3-2) combines with J gene TRBJ1-1; 7 bases are shared with TRBD1. V was clipped by 5 bases and J by 4 bases; unmatched bases: 10. Per germline, CDR1 LGHDT and CDR2 YNNKEL (reference sequence). The CDR3 is 15 residues long. CDR3 DNA: TGTGCCAGCAGCAAAACCCCGGGACAGTTCACTGAAGCTTTCTTT. This codes for CASSKTPGQFTEAFF.

The V gene is TRBV3-1 (or the pseudogene TRBV3-2), the J gene TRBJ2-7; TRBD1 matches at 9 bases. This CDR3 comprises 14 residues. Germline CDR1 is LGHDT and CDR2 is YNNKEL (reference sequence). Trimming at V came to 0 bases and at J to 8 bases, leaving 5 bases not matched to a gene. DNA of the CDR3: TGTGCCAGCAGCCAAGATAGGACAGGGGCAAAGCAGTACTTC. Its protein is CASSQDRTGAKQYF.

The chain combines TRBV25-1 with TRBJ1-3; D is uncertain. The germline gives CDR1 MGHDK, CDR2 SYGVNS. The CDR3 contains 14 residues. The V end lost 4 bases, the J end lost 7 bases, and 14 bases lay between the germline ends. In nucleotides, the CDR3 is TGTGCCAGCAGTGTTGGACTCGGTGGGAACACCATATATTTT. Translation: CASSVGLGGNTIYF.